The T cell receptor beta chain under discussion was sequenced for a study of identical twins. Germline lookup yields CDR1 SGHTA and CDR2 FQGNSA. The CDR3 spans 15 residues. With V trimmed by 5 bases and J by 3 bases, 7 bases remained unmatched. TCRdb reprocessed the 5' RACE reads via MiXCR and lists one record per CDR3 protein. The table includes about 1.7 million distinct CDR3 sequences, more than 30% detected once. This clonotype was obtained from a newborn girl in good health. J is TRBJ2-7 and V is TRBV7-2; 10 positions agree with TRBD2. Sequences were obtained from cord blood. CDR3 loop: CASSGPSGSFYEQYF. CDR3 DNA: TGTGCCAGCAGCGGACCTAGCGGGAGTTTCTACGAGCAGTACTTC. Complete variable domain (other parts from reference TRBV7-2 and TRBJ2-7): GAGVSQSPSNKVTEKGKDVELRCDPISGHTALYWYRQSLGQGLEFLIYFQGNSAPDKSGLPSDRFSAERTGGSVSTLTIQRTQQEDSAVYLCASSGPSGSFYEQYFGPGTRLTVT.